This passage covers 30 T cell receptor beta chains from one sample sequenced in a study of blood T cell repertoires in COVID-19. Sequencing was performed with immunoSEQ multiplex PCR; in TCRdb, only in-frame clones are kept and a portion is missing. This sample has about 220,000 clones, with approximately 83% found just once. The source material was peripheral blood. Receptor source: a middle-aged woman with active or convalescent COVID-19.

The J gene is TRBJ2-3, the V gene TRBV5-4; 7 bases map to TRBD2. The CDR3 totals 16 residues. V was clipped by 4 bases and J by 4 bases; unmatched bases: 12. CDR1 and CDR2 from the germline V gene are SGHNT and YYREEE (reference sequence). The CDR3: CASSDRGRGGPDTQYF. CDR3 sequence (DNA): TGTGCCAGCAGCGACCGGGGGAGGGGCGGACCAGATACGCAGTATTTT.

The rearrangement links TRBV5-1 to TRBJ2-7, with 7 bases lining up with TRBD1. V shed 1 base, J shed 2 bases, and the junction held 6 bases outside the gene matches. The CDR3 sequence is 15 residues long. The germline V gene has CDR1 SGHRS and CDR2 YFSETQ. CDR3 residues: CASSLRTGYTYEQYF. The CDR3 DNA follows: TGCGCCAGCAGCTTGAGGACAGGTTACACCTACGAGCAGTACTTC.

The rearrangement links TRBV7-9 to TRBJ1-1, with a tentative D call TRBD1 (5 bases). Germline-derived CDR1 and CDR2 are SEHNR and FQNEAQ (reference sequence). Trimming removed 6 bases at V and 0 bases at J, with 11 bases between. The CDR3 consists of 14 residues. The CDR3 region has the DNA TGTGCCAGCAGACCGACAGTCATGAACACTGAAGCTTTCTTT. Its protein is CASRPTVMNTEAFF.

The J gene is TRBJ1-5, the V gene TRBV6-6; TRBD1 might be the D (6 bases). Germline V gene lookup returns CDR1 MNHNY and CDR2 SVGAGI (reference sequence). V lost 1 base, J lost 5 bases, and 12 bases lay in between. The CDR3 totals 15 residues. The CDR3 DNA reads as TGTGCCAGCAGTTACTTTACAGGGTTAGATCAGCCCCAGCATTTT. This encodes CASSYFTGLDQPQHF.

This sequence joins TRBV30 and TRBJ1-2; no clear D. The V end was cut by 3 bases, the J end by 4 bases, with 12 bases between. CDR3 length equals 13 residues. Looked up from germline, CDR1 is GTSNPN and CDR2 is SVGIG (reference sequence). The CDR3 protein is CAWSQAGIYGYTF. Here the CDR3 DNA reads TGTGCCTGGAGCCAAGCGGGAATCTATGGCTACACCTTC.

This clone was recorded a few times. The V and J genes are TRBV5-8 and TRBJ1-1, with a tentative D call TRBD1 (6 bases). Germline CDR1 reads SGHTS; CDR2 reads YDEGEE. Trimming cost V 2 bases and J 2 bases, with 7 bases left between them. The CDR3 contains 13 residues. CDR3 bases: TGTGCCAGCAGCTTAGGGGGAAACACTGAAGCTTTCTTT. It yields the protein CASSLGGNTEAFF.

This clone was observed once. The chain has TRBV6-1 and TRBJ1-1, with 9 bases that match TRBD1. Germline CDR1 MNHNS, CDR2 SASEGT. V dropped 3 bases and J dropped 1; count of bases not matched to a gene: 6. The CDR3 is 16 residues long. In DNA form, the CDR3 reads TGTGCCAGCAGTGACCGGGACAGGGTAGGGAACACTGAAGCTTTCTTT. This codes for CASSDRDRVGNTEAFF.

The chain carries TRBV2 and TRBJ1-5; the D gene is possibly TRBD1 (6 bases). V was clipped by 6 bases and J by 0 bases, with 15 bases between them. This CDR3 contains 16 residues. Germline lookup yields CDR1 SNHLY and CDR2 FYNNEI. The CDR3 DNA sequence: TGTGCCAGCAGGGCCGACGGGGGGCGTAGCAATCAGCCCCAGCATTTT. Residues: CASRADGGRSNQPQHF.

The chain uses TRBV5-1 and TRBJ2-5; the match to TRBD1 covers 9 bases. The V segment lost 3 bases and the J segment 1 base; nucleotides outside the gene matches: 4. Germline V gene lookup returns CDR1 SGHRS and CDR2 YFSETQ. The CDR3 loop spans 15 amino acids. The CDR3 nucleotides read TGCGCCAGCAGCTCATACAGGGGGCTCCAAGAGACCCAGTACTTC. Protein: CASSSYRGLQETQYF.

The V gene is TRBV19, the J gene TRBJ2-5, with D possibly matching TRBD1 (6 bases). Trimming cost V 2 bases and J 5 bases, with 9 bases left between them. From germline, CDR1 is LNHDA and CDR2 SQIVND (reference sequence). The CDR3 has 13 residues. The chain's CDR3 is CASSINQGETQYF. The CDR3 DNA sequence: TGTGCCAGTAGTATAAATCAGGGGGAGACCCAGTACTTC.

CDR3 protein: CASSMLQGLSGNTIYF. The DNA of the CDR3 is TGTGCCAGCAGTATGCTACAGGGGCTCTCTGGAAACACCATATATTTT. V and J are TRBV6-6 and TRBJ1-3, with 7 bases fitting TRBD1. CDR1 is MNHNY and CDR2 is SVGAGI in the germline V gene (reference sequence). The V gene end was trimmed by 5 bases and the J gene end by 0 bases; junction bases not matched to a gene: 7. There are 16 residues in the CDR3.

This clone has more than one count but fewer than ten. The gene calls are TRBV13 and TRBJ2-3; 8 bases line up with TRBD2. V shed 1 base, J shed 4 bases, and the junction held 10 bases outside the gene matches. CDR3 size: 17 residues. The germline V gene encodes CDR1 PRHDT and CDR2 FYEKMQ (reference sequence). The CDR3 spells CASSLVRVSGGADTQYF. As DNA, the CDR3 is TGTGCCAGCAGCTTAGTCCGGGTGAGCGGGGGCGCAGATACGCAGTATTTT. The full variable domain, completed using reference TRBV13 and TRBJ2-3, is AAGVIQSPRHLIKEKRETATLKCYPIPRHDTVYWYQQGPGQDPQFLISFYEKMQSDKGSIPDRFSAQQFSDYHSELNMSSLELGDSALYFCASSLVRVSGGADTQYFGPGTRLTVL.

J is TRBJ2-5 and V is TRBV5-4; TRBD1 agrees at 10 bases. V gave up 5 bases and J gave up 1 base; unmatched junction bases: 2. CDR1 and CDR2 (germline): SGHNT, YYREEE (reference sequence). This CDR3 is 14 amino acids long. The DNA for the CDR3 is TGTGCCAGCAGGGGGGACAGGGGCCAAGAGACCCAGTACTTC. This codes for CASRGDRGQETQYF.

The J gene is TRBJ2-2, the V gene TRBV18; tentatively, D is TRBD2 (6 bases). In germline, CDR1 is KGHSH, CDR2 LQKENI. V was trimmed by 4 bases and J by 7 bases, leaving 16 bases between them. The CDR3 contains 15 residues. CDR3 sequence reads: CASSRLLEGYGELFF. The CDR3 region has the DNA TGTGCCAGCTCACGTCTACTGGAGGGATACGGGGAGCTGTTTTTT.

The rearrangement links TRBV2 to TRBJ1-1; D remains ambiguous. The CDR3 runs 12 residues. V lost 7 bases and J lost 3, with 9 bases in between. The germline V gene encodes CDR1 SNHLY and CDR2 FYNNEI. CDR3 sequence (DNA): TGTGCCAGCAAGCGGCAGGACACTGAAGCTTTCTTT. Protein sequence: CASKRQDTEAFF.

The V gene is TRBV30, the J gene TRBJ1-4; no clear D. V lost 0 bases and J 11 bases, leaving 13 bases between the germline ends. This CDR3 region has 13 residues. Germline CDR1 GTSNPN, CDR2 SVGIG (reference sequence). In DNA, the CDR3 is TGTGCCTGGAGTGTACCAGGACTGGGGAAACTGTTTTTT. Its protein product is CAWSVPGLGKLFF.

J is TRBJ1-1 and V is TRBV21-1; the table's TRBD1 call for D was not verified on the DNA. TRBV21-1 is termed a pseudogene. This CDR3 comprises 14 residues. CDR3 residues: CARGQGGMNTEAFF. The CDR3 DNA sequence: TGTGCCAGAGGACAGGGGGGAATGAACACTGAAGCTTTCTTT.

DNA for the CDR3: TGTGCCAGCAGCACCGAGGGACAGCGGATGGATACGCAGTATTTT. Translated: CASSTEGQRMDTQYF. The rearrangement uses TRBV2 and TRBJ2-3; TRBD1 matches at 7 bases. This CDR3 comprises 15 residues. The ends lost 6 bases at V and 6 bases at J; junction bases unmatched: 12. Germline V CDR1 and CDR2: SNHLY, FYNNEI.

The chain combines TRBV5-8 with TRBJ2-7; TRBD1 matches 9 bases. Germline V lookup: CDR1 SGHTS, CDR2 YDEGEE. The CDR3 is 16 residues long. The V segment lost 2 bases and the J segment 7 bases; nucleotides outside the gene matches: 13. CDR3 bases: TGTGCCAGCAGCTTTCACAGGGGGCCACTGGCGAGGGAGCAGTACTTC. This sequence encodes CASSFHRGPLAREQYF.

The V call is TRBV2, the J call TRBJ1-4; 10 bases map to TRBD1. The germline V gene has CDR1 SNHLY and CDR2 FYNNEI. J gave up 8 bases and V 6 bases, and 6 bases lay outside the gene matches. The length of the CDR3 is 14 residues. CDR3: CASRAGTGDEKLFF. CDR3 nucleotide sequence: TGTGCCAGCAGAGCCGGGACAGGGGACGAAAAACTGTTTTTT.

This chain uses TRBV25-1 with TRBJ1-4, with D uncertain. This CDR3 region has 16 residues. From germline, CDR1 is MGHDK and CDR2 SYGVNS. Trimming took off 3 bases at V and 0 bases at J, with 11 bases between the two ends. CDR3 DNA sequence: TGTGCCAGCAGTGATAGTTCTTTCACAACTAATGAAAAACTGTTTTTT. Its protein is CASSDSSFTTNEKLFF.

The V and J genes are TRBV28 and TRBJ2-3, with a tentative D call TRBD2 (6 bases). V lost 6 bases to trimming and J lost 2 bases, with 15 bases between them. From germline, CDR1 is MDHEN and CDR2 SYDVKM. The CDR3 consists of 15 residues. CDR3 region: CASRTPGLVTDTQYF. The DNA of the CDR3 is TGTGCCAGCAGAACTCCGGGACTTGTCACAGATACGCAGTATTTT.

The chain joins TRBV7-9 to TRBJ2-3, with D hard to call. V lost 1 base and J 2 bases, leaving 10 bases between the germline ends. CDR3 length: 15 residues. Germline assignment: CDR1 SEHNR and CDR2 FQNEAQ (reference sequence). CDR3 nucleotide sequence: TGTGCCAGCAGCTTAGTGGTATTAGACACAGATACGCAGTATTTT. Translated, it gives CASSLVVLDTDTQYF.

A single count supports this clone. This chain connects TRBV7-6 to TRBJ2-1; 10 bases are shared with TRBD2. The ends lost 1 base at V and 5 bases at J; junction bases unmatched: 2. From germline, CDR1 is SGHVS and CDR2 FNYEAQ. There are 15 residues in the CDR3. CDR3 bases: TGTGCCAGCAGCTTAGGAGCGGGGGGGAACAATGAGCAGTTCTTC. Its protein product is CASSLGAGGNNEQFF.

The rearrangement uses TRBV11-2 and TRBJ1-2; TRBD1 matches 10 bases. CDR1 and CDR2 from the germline V gene are SGHAT and FQNNGV. The CDR3 sequence is 18 residues long. V dropped 1 base and J dropped 1; count of bases not matched to a gene: 9. The CDR3 loop is CASSLGGTGVLFNYGYTF. The CDR3 bases are TGTGCCAGCAGCTTAGGAGGGACAGGGGTCTTATTTAACTATGGCTACACCTTC.

The V gene is TRBV15, the J gene TRBJ2-1; 14 positions match TRBD2. The germline gives CDR1 LNHNV, CDR2 YYDKDF (reference sequence). The CDR3 covers 17 residues. The trim removed 0 bases at V and 7 bases at J, leaving 5 bases unmatched. This CDR3 reads CATSRERLAGGENEQFF. CDR3 in DNA: TGTGCCACCAGCAGAGAAAGACTAGCGGGAGGGGAGAATGAGCAGTTCTTC.

CDR3 sequence (DNA): TGCGCCAGCAGAAGACAGGGGGGGACTGAAGCTTTCTTT. Its translation is CASRRQGGTEAFF. This chain connects TRBV5-1 to TRBJ1-1, with 9 bases that match TRBD1. The J segment lost 5 bases and the V segment lost 5 bases, leaving 4 bases of the junction unmatched. The CDR3 totals 13 residues. Germline CDR1 and CDR2: SGHRS and YFSETQ.

The CDR3 region has the DNA TGTGCCAGCAGTTTGGAGGGAAGGAACACCGGGGAGCTGTTTTTT. Translation: CASSLEGRNTGELFF. V and J are TRBV6-5 and TRBJ2-2, with D possibly matching TRBD2 (6 bases). Per germline, CDR1 MNHEY and CDR2 SVGAGI. Trimming took off 4 bases at V and 1 base at J, with 10 bases between the two ends. The CDR3 loop spans 15 amino acids.

The chain combines TRBV19 with TRBJ1-5, with 7 positions matching TRBD1. This CDR3 comprises 17 residues. The ends lost 7 bases at V and 0 bases at J; junction bases unmatched: 12. Looked up from germline, CDR1 is LNHDA and CDR2 is SQIVND (reference sequence). The CDR3 loop reads CASTGDRAVYSNQPQHF. The CDR3 region has the DNA TGTGCCAGTACGGGAGACAGGGCCGTCTATAGCAATCAGCCCCAGCATTTT. Filled out from reference TRBV19 and TRBJ1-5, the complete variable domain reads DGGITQSPKYLFRKEGQNVTLSCEQNLNHDAMYWYRQDPGQGLRLIYYSQIVNDFQKGDIAEGYSVSREKKESFPLTVTSAQKNPTAFYLCASTGDRAVYSNQPQHFGDGTRLSIL.

This chain connects TRBV29-1 to TRBJ2-1, with a weak D call TRBD2 (5 bases). The CDR3 covers 12 residues. Germline V gives CDR1 SQVTM, CDR2 ANQGSEA. With 7 bases removed from V and 9 bases from J, the gap between germline ends came to 16 bases. The CDR3 DNA sequence: TGCAGCGCCCGTGTAGCTGAGGGTGAGCAGTTCTTC. The encoded protein is CSARVAEGEQFF.